These T cell receptor beta chains were read from a single sample in a study of Ad26.COV2.S vaccination and SARS-CoV-2 variants. Generated by immunoSEQ multiplex PCR, the TCRdb table keeps only in-frame clones and is missing some. The table has some 480,000 clones, roughly 87% seen once. Sample: peripheral blood, taken in a trial of Ad26.COV2.S vaccine versus placebo. Receptors were obtained from a person between 18 and 65 years old who received the Ad26.COV2.S COVID-19 vaccine or a placebo. Both conserved end residues are part of each CDR3. The D gene is left open where the match is weak. Not every row has a clone size; where given, it reads once, few, many or a size class.

size | D | J | V | CDR3 | DNA
NA | NA | TRBJ1-2 | TRBV5-1 | CASSFLSIGGGYTF | TGCGCCAGCAGCTTCCTCTCCATAGGCGGTGGCTACACCTTC
NA | NA | TRBJ2-3 | TRBV11-2 | CASSLAWGRDTDTQYF | TGTGCCAGCAGCTTAGCTTGGGGCAGAGACACAGATACGCAGTATTTT
NA | TRBD1 | TRBJ1-1 | TRBV5-1 | CASSLGQGLARSTEAFF | TGCGCCAGCAGCTTAGGACAGGGGCTAGCCAGGAGCACTGAAGCTTTCTTT
once | TRBD1 | TRBJ2-5 | TRBV13 | CASSFLTGRYETQYF | TGTGCCAGCAGCTTCCTGACAGGGCGTTACGAGACCCAGTACTTC
once | TRBD1 | TRBJ2-1 | TRBV13 | CASSKPSGTGGNEQFF | TGTGCCAGCAGCAAACCATCCGGGACAGGGGGCAATGAGCAGTTCTTC
NA | NA | TRBJ2-1 | TRBV18 | CASSPSSGGNEQFF | TGTGCCAGCTCACCAAGTTCCGGCGGCAATGAGCAGTTCTTC
NA | TRBD2 | TRBJ2-3 | TRBV28 | CASSRPGLGTDTQYF | TGTGCCAGCAGTCGCCCGGGACTAGGGACAGATACGCAGTATTTT
NA | NA | TRBJ2-7 | TRBV7-9 | CASSLGTGTLSSYEQYF | TGTGCCAGCAGCTTAGGAACAGGGACCCTAAGCTCCTACGAGCAGTACTTC
once | TRBD1 | TRBJ2-5 | TRBV7-2 | CASSLWTGQETQYF | TGTGCCAGCAGCTTATGGACAGGCCAAGAGACCCAGTACTTC
NA | TRBD1 | TRBJ2-7 | TRBV5-1 | CASSLPGQGYEQYF | TGCGCCAGCAGCTTGCCGGGACAGGGCTACGAGCAGTACTTC
NA | NA | TRBJ2-5 | TRBV7-2 | CASSLVSQAQETQYF | TGTGCCAGCAGCTTAGTATCGCAGGCCCAAGAGACCCAGTACTTC
many | NA | TRBJ1-1 | TRBV5-4 | CASSFGRGDTEAFF | TGTGCCAGCAGCTTCGGTCGGGGGGACACTGAAGCTTTCTTT
NA | NA | TRBJ1-2 | TRBV19 | CASTGQFDYGYTF | TGTGCCAGTACAGGACAGTTCGACTATGGCTACACCTTC
once | TRBD2 | TRBJ2-7 | TRBV5-4 | CASSLASSGSYEQYF | TGTGCCAGCAGCCTTGCCTCTAGCGGGAGTTACGAGCAGTACTTC
NA | NA | TRBJ1-1 | TRBV29-1 | CSVAGRHHVEAFF | TGCAGCGTTGCAGGGCGGCACCACGTCGAAGCTTTCTTT
NA | NA | TRBJ1-3 | TRBV2 | CASNKDGYGAWNTIYF | TGTGCCAGCAACAAGGATGGGTACGGGGCGTGGAACACCATATATTTT
NA | NA | TRBJ2-7 | TRBV7-2 | CASSLVGQVHEQYF | TGTGCCAGCAGCTTAGTAGGGCAGGTACACGAGCAGTACTTC
NA | NA | TRBJ2-5 | TRBV6-2/TRBV6-3 | CASSVQETQYF | TGTGCCAGCAGTGTACAAGAGACCCAGTACTTC
NA | NA | TRBJ2-5 | TRBV5-1 | CASSLVLRGAGETQYF | TGCGCCAGCAGCTTGGTGTTGAGGGGAGCTGGGGAGACCCAGTACTTC
NA | NA | TRBJ1-5 | TRBV5-5 | CASSLGWGTGQPQHF | TGTGCCAGCAGCTTGGGGTGGGGCACGGGTCAGCCCCAGCATTTT
NA | NA | TRBJ2-1 | TRBV29-1 | CSVARDIRYNEQFF | TGCAGCGTCGCCCGGGACATCAGGTACAATGAGCAGTTCTTC
NA | NA | TRBJ2-7 | TRBV2 | CASSVHGAYEQYF | TGTGCCAGCAGTGTGCACGGCGCCTACGAGCAGTACTTC
NA | TRBD1 | TRBJ2-7 | TRBV5-1 | CASRAGQGAPGEQYF | TGCGCCAGCAGGGCCGGACAGGGGGCACCAGGGGAGCAGTACTTC
NA | NA | TRBJ2-2 | TRBV24-1 | CASGNTGELFF | TGTGCCTCGGGGAACACCGGGGAGCTGTTTTTT
NA | NA | TRBJ2-3 | TRBV9 | CASSDGQYTQYF | TGTGCCAGCAGCGACGGACAGTATACGCAGTATTTT
NA | NA | TRBJ2-5 | TRBV28 | CASSLGPGSHQETQYF | TGTGCCAGCAGTTTAGGGCCGGGAAGCCACCAAGAGACCCAGTACTTC
NA | NA | TRBJ1-4 | TRBV20-1 | CSASSEKLFF | TGCAGTGCTTCGAGTGAAAAACTGTTTTTT
NA | TRBD2 | TRBJ2-1 | TRBV11-3 | CASSFSSDIGGSGDEQFF | TGTGCCAGCAGCTTTAGTTCGGACATTGGAGGTAGCGGGGATGAGCAGTTCTTC
NA | NA | TRBJ2-3 | TRBV5-4 | CASSGPSGTQYF | TGTGCCAGCAGTGGGCCCTCAGGTACGCAGTATTTT
NA | TRBD1 | TRBJ2-7 | TRBV6-1 | CASSEHHRTGGLYEQYF | TGTGCCAGCAGTGAACATCATCGGACAGGGGGTCTCTACGAGCAGTACTTC
NA | NA | TRBJ1-5 | TRBV9 | CASSVSYRDTRNQPQHF | TGTGCCAGCAGCGTCTCATACCGGGACACTCGCAATCAGCCCCAGCATTTT
NA | NA | TRBJ2-7 | TRBV7-9 | CASSLVRAPYEQYF | TGTGCCAGCAGCTTAGTTCGGGCCCCCTACGAGCAGTACTTC
NA | NA | TRBJ1-6 | TRBV7-8 | CASSPGMVNSPLHF | TGTGCCAGCAGCCCAGGGATGGTTAATTCACCCCTCCACTTT
once | NA | TRBJ2-7 | TRBV5-4 | CASSVDPDQEQYF | TGTGCCAGCAGCGTGGACCCCGACCAGGAGCAGTACTTC
NA | NA | TRBJ1-1 | TRBV11-2 | CASSNGGTEAFF | TGTGCCAGCAGCAACGGGGGCACTGAAGCTTTCTTT
NA | NA | TRBJ2-1 | TRBV7-8 | CASSLLVFNEQFF | TGTGCCAGCAGCTTATTAGTGTTCAATGAGCAGTTCTTC
NA | NA | TRBJ2-1 | TRBV7-3 | CASSLGRRDEQFF | TGTGCCAGCAGCTTAGGGAGGCGCGATGAGCAGTTCTTC
NA | TRBD2 | TRBJ2-3 | TRBV5-1 | CASSLAWVRGSRTDTQYF | TGCGCCAGCAGCTTGGCCTGGGTCCGCGGGAGCCGCACAGATACGCAGTATTTT
NA | NA | TRBJ2-7 | TRBV2 | CASRGTERYEQYF | TGTGCCAGCAGAGGGACGGAGCGCTACGAGCAGTACTTC
NA | NA | TRBJ2-1 | TRBV14 | CASSQAGSYNEQFF | TGTGCCAGCAGCCAAGCGGGATCCTACAATGAGCAGTTCTTC
NA | NA | TRBJ2-3 | TRBV2 | CASKTDTDTQYF | TGTGCCAGCAAAACAGATACAGATACGCAGTATTTT
once | TRBD2 | TRBJ2-1 | TRBV5-1 | CASSLGWTSGRGEQFF | TGCGCCAGCAGCTTAGGGTGGACTAGCGGGAGAGGCGAGCAGTTCTTC
NA | NA | TRBJ2-7 | TRBV5-6 | CASSQDPIEKQYF | TGTGCCAGCAGCCAGGATCCGATTGAAAAGCAGTACTTC
NA | TRBD2 | TRBJ2-3 | TRBV11-1 | CASSLVSAGGRDTQYF | TGTGCCAGCAGCTTAGTGTCGGCGGGAGGGAGAGATACGCAGTATTTT
once | NA | TRBJ1-4 | TRBV5-4 | CASSPGATGEKLFF | TGTGCCAGCAGCCCAGGGGCCACGGGGGAAAAACTGTTTTTT
many | NA | TRBJ2-7 | TRBV4-2 | CASSQVGGRDEQYF | TGTGCCAGCAGCCAAGTGGGGGGAAGAGACGAGCAGTACTTC
NA | NA | TRBJ1-1 | TRBV11-2 | CASSLGFWGTEAFF | TGTGCCAGCAGCTTAGGTTTTTGGGGGACTGAAGCTTTCTTT
once | NA | TRBJ1-2 | TRBV15 | CATSRDPGDYGYTF | TGTGCCACCAGCAGAGATCCGGGTGACTATGGCTACACCTTC
NA | NA | TRBJ1-4 | TRBV6-1 | CASSEEGRSNEKLFF | TGTGCCAGCAGTGAGGAGGGGAGGTCTAATGAAAAACTGTTTTTT
once | NA | TRBJ2-7 | TRBV4-3 | CASSQDRVSTYEQYF | TGCGCCAGCAGCCAAGATCGTGTCAGTACCTACGAGCAGTACTTC
many | NA | TRBJ1-1 | TRBV27 | CASSMTVYTEAFF | TGTGCCAGCAGCATGACAGTGTACACTGAAGCTTTCTTT
NA | NA | TRBJ1-2 | TRBV4-2 | CASSQGGRTYGYTF | TGTGCCAGCAGCCAAGGGGGCCGGACCTATGGCTACACCTTC
NA | NA | TRBJ1-1 | TRBV11-3 | CASSLGRAQNTEAFF | TGTGCCAGCAGCTTAGGGAGGGCCCAGAACACTGAAGCTTTCTTT
NA | NA | TRBJ1-2 | TRBV14 | CASSQAPVSGGYTF | TGTGCCAGCAGCCAAGCTCCAGTCTCGGGGGGCTACACCTTC
NA | NA | TRBJ2-7 | TRBV5-1 | CASSGSTPFYEQYF | TGCGCCAGCAGCGGCAGCACCCCGTTCTACGAGCAGTACTTC